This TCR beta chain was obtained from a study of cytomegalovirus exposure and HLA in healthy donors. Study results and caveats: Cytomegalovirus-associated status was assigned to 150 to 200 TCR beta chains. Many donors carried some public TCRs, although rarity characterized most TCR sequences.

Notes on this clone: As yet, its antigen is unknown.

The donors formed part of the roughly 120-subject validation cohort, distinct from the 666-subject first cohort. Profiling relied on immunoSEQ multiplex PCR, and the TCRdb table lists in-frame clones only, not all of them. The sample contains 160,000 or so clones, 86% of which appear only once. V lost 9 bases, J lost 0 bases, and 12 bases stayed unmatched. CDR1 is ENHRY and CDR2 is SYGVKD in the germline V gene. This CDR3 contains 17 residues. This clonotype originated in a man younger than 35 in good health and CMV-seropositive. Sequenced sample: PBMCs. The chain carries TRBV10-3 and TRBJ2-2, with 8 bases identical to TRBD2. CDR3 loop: CAMRGEKTESNTGELFF. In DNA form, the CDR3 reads TGTGCCATGCGGGGGGAAAAGACAGAGTCGAACACCGGGGAGCTGTTTTTT.